Shown below are 17 T cell receptor beta chains from a single sample sequenced in a study of OX40 agonist ivuxolimab in advanced cancers. Clones were read by immunoSEQ multiplex PCR, and TCRdb kept only the in-frame ones, dropping some. This sample has about 63,000 clones, with 80% to 90% found just once. Here the sequenced sample was CD4+ or CD8+ T cells sorted from blood, taken in a trial of the OX40 agonist ivuxolimab. These receptors all come from an adult with an advanced solid tumor such as melanoma, head and neck, liver or kidney cancer.

V is TRBV4-1 and J is TRBJ2-4, with D possibly TRBD1 on 5 matching bases. The ends were cut back, 2 bases at V and 6 bases at J, with 14 bases in the middle. CDR3 length equals 15 residues. The V gene's germline CDR1 is MGHRA and CDR2 YSYEKL. The chain's CDR3 is CASSQPRVVRNIQYF. The CDR3 bases are TGCGCCAGCAGCCAACCCAGGGTGGTCCGAAACATTCAGTACTTC.

The chain employs TRBV28 and TRBJ1-4; the D gene is possibly TRBD1 (6 bases). Germline V gene lookup returns CDR1 MDHEN and CDR2 SYDVKM. V lost 7 bases and J 4 bases, leaving 13 bases between the germline ends. The CDR3 length is 14 residues. This CDR3 is CASTSDRYNEKLFF. CDR3 DNA: TGTGCCAGCACCTCGGACAGATATAATGAAAAACTGTTTTTT.

The chain joins TRBV6-1 to TRBJ1-5; TRBD1 matches 11 bases. Germline trimming cut 6 bases from V and 6 bases from J; bases unmatched to any gene: 4. The CDR3 has 14 residues. The germline V gene has CDR1 MNHNS and CDR2 SASEGT. CDR3 sequence reads: CASSGQGAVQPQHF. The CDR3 nucleotides read TGTGCCAGCAGCGGACAGGGGGCGGTTCAGCCCCAGCATTTT.

The V call is TRBV5-6, the J call TRBJ2-1; D gene unclear. CDR3 length: 12 amino acids. The V end was cut by 2 bases, the J end by 9 bases, with 9 bases between. Per the germline V gene, CDR1 is SGHDT and CDR2 is YYEEEE. The CDR3: CASSFRISEQFF. The CDR3 DNA reads as TGTGCCAGCAGCTTTAGGATAAGTGAGCAGTTCTTC.

The chain carries TRBV28 and TRBJ1-2; TRBD1 matches 10 bases. The germline V gene encodes CDR1 MDHEN and CDR2 SYDVKM. Losses at the gene ends were 5 bases for V and 10 bases for J; bases not matched to a gene: 7. The CDR3 contains 13 residues. The CDR3 loop is CASSQDRGLDYTF. The CDR3 coding sequence is TGTGCCAGCAGTCAAGACAGGGGGCTTGACTACACCTTC.

The rearrangement uses TRBV6-1 and TRBJ2-3; D is possibly TRBD2 (6 bases). Germline CDR1 MNHNS, CDR2 SASEGT. The CDR3 runs to 13 residues. V lost 10 bases and J 2 bases, leaving 13 bases between the germline ends. The CDR3 reads CATGLMNTDTQYF. In nucleotides, the CDR3 is TGTGCCACGGGACTTATGAACACAGATACGCAGTATTTT.

The rearrangement links TRBV29-1 to TRBJ1-1; TRBD1 agrees at 8 bases. The CDR3 is 13 amino acids. The germline CDR1 and CDR2 sequences are SQVTM and ANQGSEA. V was pared by 5 bases and J by 2 bases, with 4 bases of the junction left unmatched. The CDR3 nucleotides are TGCAGCGTTTACAGGGGGTCTAACACTGAAGCTTTCTTT. This encodes CSVYRGSNTEAFF.

This chain connects TRBV5-1 to TRBJ2-3; 9 bases match TRBD2. The CDR3 loop spans 15 amino acids. V was pared by 4 bases and J by 4 bases, with 7 bases of the junction left unmatched. Germline lookup yields CDR1 SGHRS and CDR2 YFSETQ. DNA of the CDR3: TGCGCCAGCAGCGCCCTAGCGGGGAGCGCAGATACGCAGTATTTT. Translating it yields CASSALAGSADTQYF.

The chain links TRBV10-3 to TRBJ2-1; D possibly matches TRBD1 or TRBD2 (6 bases each). The length of the CDR3 is 16 residues. Between the trimmed V and J ends, which lost 0 bases and 5 bases, there was a span of 14 bases. Germline CDR1 is ENHRY and CDR2 is SYGVKD. The chain's CDR3 is CAISESIRGLNNEQFF. The CDR3 DNA reads TGTGCCATCAGTGAGTCGATCAGGGGACTTAACAATGAGCAGTTCTTC.

The CDR3 loop is CASRWERATDTQYF. Written as DNA, the CDR3 is TGCGCCAGCAGGTGGGAGAGGGCTACAGATACGCAGTATTTT. The rearrangement uses TRBV5-1 and TRBJ2-3, with D tentatively TRBD2 (5 bases). V shed 5 bases and J shed 3 bases, with 13 bases lying between them. The CDR3 consists of 14 residues. CDR1 and CDR2 from the germline V gene are SGHRS and YFSETQ.

The gene calls are TRBV7-9 and TRBJ1-1; TRBD1 agrees at 7 bases. This CDR3 has 13 amino acids. Trimming removed 2 bases from V and 5 bases from J; junction bases left unmatched: 2. Germline V gene lookup returns CDR1 SEHNR and CDR2 FQNEAQ (reference sequence). The CDR3: CASSLTGETEAFF. CDR3 nucleotides: TGTGCCAGCAGCTTAACAGGGGAGACTGAAGCTTTCTTT.

This rearrangement joins TRBV6-6 to TRBJ1-3; D call uncertain. The CDR3 loop spans 12 amino acids. The germline V and J ends were trimmed by 6 bases and 2 bases, with 5 bases remaining between them. The germline V gene encodes CDR1 MNHNY and CDR2 SVGAGI (reference sequence). In DNA, the CDR3 is TGTGCCAGCAGGATCCCTGGAAACACCATATATTTT. Protein sequence: CASRIPGNTIYF.

The V and J genes are TRBV6-5 and TRBJ2-5; TRBD2 agrees at 7 bases. CDR3 length: 16 amino acids. V shed 0 bases and J 13 bases; nucleotides not matched to a gene: 17. Germline V gives CDR1 MNHEY, CDR2 SVGAGI. The CDR3, as DNA: TGTGCCAGCAGTTACTCGGGAGGGAGCCCAGAGTTGGGCTCGTACTTC. This encodes CASSYSGGSPELGSYF.

The chain carries TRBV6-6 and TRBJ2-5; D may correspond to TRBD1 or TRBD2 (5 bases each). The CDR3 consists of 15 residues. Germline CDR1 is MNHNY and CDR2 is SVGAGI (reference sequence). With 4 bases removed from V and 7 bases from J, the gap between germline ends came to 19 bases. CDR3 amino acids: CASSSAGAGQVTQYF. The CDR3 DNA follows: TGTGCCAGCAGTTCCGCCGGGGCCGGTCAGGTGACCCAGTACTTC.

Comment on this clone: Its ends do not fully match the called genes, so a read error is possible. The chain is built from TRBV25-1 and TRBJ2-3, with D possibly TRBD1 on 6 matching bases. Germline V CDR1 and CDR2: MGHDK, SYGVNS. This CDR3 region has 16 residues. The CDR3 nucleotides are TGTGCCAGCAGTGAGGGGGCAGGGCGAAGCACGGATACGCAGTATTTT. Its translation: CASSEGAGRSTDTQYF.

J is TRBJ2-3 and V is TRBV7-2; 12 bases map to TRBD2. The germline V gene encodes CDR1 SGHTA and CDR2 FQGNSA. Trimming took 0 bases from V and 5 from J; bases not matched to a gene: 3. The CDR3 is made up of 16 amino acids. The CDR3 region is CASSLAGTSGQDTQYF. The CDR3 bases are TGTGCCAGCAGCTTAGCGGGGACTAGCGGGCAAGATACGCAGTATTTT.

The genes are TRBV21-1 and TRBJ2-2; the table gives TRBD1 as D, unverified against the DNA. TRBV21-1 is shown as a pseudogene. The CDR3 covers 17 residues. CDR3 nucleotide sequence: TGTGCCAGCAGCAGTTTCCGACAGGGTGGAAACACCGGGGAGCTGTTTTTT. Its translation: CASSSFRQGGNTGELFF.